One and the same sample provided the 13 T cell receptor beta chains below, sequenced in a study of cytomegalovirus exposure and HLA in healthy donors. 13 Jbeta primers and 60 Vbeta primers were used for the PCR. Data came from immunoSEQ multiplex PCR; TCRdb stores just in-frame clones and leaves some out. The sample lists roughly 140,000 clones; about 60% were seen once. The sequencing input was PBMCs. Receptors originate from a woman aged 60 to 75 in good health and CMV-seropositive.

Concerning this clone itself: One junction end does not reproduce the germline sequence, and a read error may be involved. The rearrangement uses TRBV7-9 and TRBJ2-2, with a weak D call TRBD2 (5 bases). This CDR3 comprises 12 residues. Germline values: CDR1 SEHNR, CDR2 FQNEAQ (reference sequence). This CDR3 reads CSSSLGGKELFF. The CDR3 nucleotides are TGTTCCAGCAGCTTAGGAGGAAAGGAGCTGTTTTTT.

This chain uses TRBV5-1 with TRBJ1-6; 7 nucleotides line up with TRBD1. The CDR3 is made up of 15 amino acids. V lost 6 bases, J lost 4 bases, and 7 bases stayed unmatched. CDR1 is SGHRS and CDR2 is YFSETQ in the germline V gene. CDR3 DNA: TGCGCCAGCAACCAGGGGGACCTGTATAATTCACCCCTCCACTTT. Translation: CASNQGDLYNSPLHF. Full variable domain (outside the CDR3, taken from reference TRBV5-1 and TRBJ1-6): KAGVTQTPRYLIKTRGQQVTLSCSPISGHRSVSWYQQTPGQGLQFLFEYFSETQRNKGNFPGRFSGRQFSNSRSEMNVSTLELGDSALYLCASNQGDLYNSPLHFGNGTRLTVT.

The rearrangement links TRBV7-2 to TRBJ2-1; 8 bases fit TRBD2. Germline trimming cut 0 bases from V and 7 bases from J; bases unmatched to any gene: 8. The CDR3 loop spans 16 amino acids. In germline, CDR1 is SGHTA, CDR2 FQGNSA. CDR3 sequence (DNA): TGTGCCAGCAGCTTAGCGGCTAGCGGGTCGTGGAATGAGCAGTTCTTC. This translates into CASSLAASGSWNEQFF.

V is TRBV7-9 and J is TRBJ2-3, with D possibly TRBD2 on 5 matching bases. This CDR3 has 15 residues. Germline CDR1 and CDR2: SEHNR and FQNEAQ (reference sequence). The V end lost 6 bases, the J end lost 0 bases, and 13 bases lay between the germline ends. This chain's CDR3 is CASSPSRTSTDTQYF. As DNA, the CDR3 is TGTGCCAGCAGTCCGAGTAGGACTAGCACAGATACGCAGTATTTT.

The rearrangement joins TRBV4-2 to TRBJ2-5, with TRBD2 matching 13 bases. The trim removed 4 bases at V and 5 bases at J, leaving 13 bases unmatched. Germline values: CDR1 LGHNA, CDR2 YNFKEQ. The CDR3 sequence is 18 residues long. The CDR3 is CASSLGLAGLRSLETQYF. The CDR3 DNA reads TGTGCCAGCAGCCTGGGACTAGCGGGGCTCCGTTCTCTGGAGACCCAGTACTTC.

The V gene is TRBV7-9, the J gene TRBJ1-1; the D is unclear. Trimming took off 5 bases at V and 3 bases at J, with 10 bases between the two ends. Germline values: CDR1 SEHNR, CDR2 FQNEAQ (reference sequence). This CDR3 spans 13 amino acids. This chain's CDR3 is CASSNFKDTEAFF. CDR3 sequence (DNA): TGTGCCAGCAGCAACTTTAAAGACACTGAAGCTTTCTTT.

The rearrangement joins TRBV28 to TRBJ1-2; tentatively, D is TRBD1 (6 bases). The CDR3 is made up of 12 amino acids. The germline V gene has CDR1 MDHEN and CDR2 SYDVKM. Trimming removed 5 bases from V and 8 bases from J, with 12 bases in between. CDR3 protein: CASSETGQGYTF. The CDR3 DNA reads TGTGCCAGCAGTGAAACAGGGCAAGGCTACACCTTC.

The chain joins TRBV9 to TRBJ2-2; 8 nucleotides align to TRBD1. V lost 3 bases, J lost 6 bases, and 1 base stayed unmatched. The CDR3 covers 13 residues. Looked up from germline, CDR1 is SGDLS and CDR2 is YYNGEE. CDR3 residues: CASSETGAGELFF. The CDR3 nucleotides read TGTGCCAGCAGCGAGACAGGGGCCGGGGAGCTGTTTTTT. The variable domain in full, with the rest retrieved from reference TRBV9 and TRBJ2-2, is DSGVTQTPKHLITATGQRVTLRCSPRSGDLSVYWYQQSLDQGLQFLIQYYNGEERAKGNILERFSAQQFPDLHSELNLSSLELGDSALYFCASSETGAGELFFGEGSRLTVL.

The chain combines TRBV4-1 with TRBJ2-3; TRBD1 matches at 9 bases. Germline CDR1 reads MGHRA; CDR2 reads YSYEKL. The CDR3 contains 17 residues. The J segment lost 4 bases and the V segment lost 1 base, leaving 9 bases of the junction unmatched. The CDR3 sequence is CASSQVAGTGMSDTQYF. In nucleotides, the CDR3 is TGCGCCAGCAGCCAAGTTGCCGGGACAGGGATGTCAGATACGCAGTATTTT.

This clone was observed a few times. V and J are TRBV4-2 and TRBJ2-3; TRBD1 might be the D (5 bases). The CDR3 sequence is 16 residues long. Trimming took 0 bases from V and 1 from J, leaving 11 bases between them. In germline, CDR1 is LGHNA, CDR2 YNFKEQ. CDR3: CASSQELTAGTDTQYF. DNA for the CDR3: TGTGCCAGCAGCCAAGAGTTGACAGCCGGCACAGATACGCAGTATTTT.

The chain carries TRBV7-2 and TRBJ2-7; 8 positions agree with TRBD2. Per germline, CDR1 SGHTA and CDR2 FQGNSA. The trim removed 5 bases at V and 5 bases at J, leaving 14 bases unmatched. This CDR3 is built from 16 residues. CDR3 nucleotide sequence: TGTGCCAGCAGCCCACCGGGCGGGAGGAGCGTGAACGAGCAGTACTTC. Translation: CASSPPGGRSVNEQYF.

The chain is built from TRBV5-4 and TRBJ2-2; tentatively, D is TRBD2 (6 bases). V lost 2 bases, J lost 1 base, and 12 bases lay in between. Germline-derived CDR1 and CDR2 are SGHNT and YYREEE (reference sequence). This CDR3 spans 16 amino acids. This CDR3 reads CASSLYGSGNTGELFF. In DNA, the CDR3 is TGTGCCAGCAGCTTATACGGGAGTGGGAACACCGGGGAGCTGTTTTTT.

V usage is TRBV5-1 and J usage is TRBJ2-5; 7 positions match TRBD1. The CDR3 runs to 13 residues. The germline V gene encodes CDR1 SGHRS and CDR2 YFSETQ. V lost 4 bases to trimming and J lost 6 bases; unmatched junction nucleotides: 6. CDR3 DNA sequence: TGCGCCAGCAGCGTAGGGGGCCTCCAGACCCAGTACTTC. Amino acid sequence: CASSVGGLQTQYF.